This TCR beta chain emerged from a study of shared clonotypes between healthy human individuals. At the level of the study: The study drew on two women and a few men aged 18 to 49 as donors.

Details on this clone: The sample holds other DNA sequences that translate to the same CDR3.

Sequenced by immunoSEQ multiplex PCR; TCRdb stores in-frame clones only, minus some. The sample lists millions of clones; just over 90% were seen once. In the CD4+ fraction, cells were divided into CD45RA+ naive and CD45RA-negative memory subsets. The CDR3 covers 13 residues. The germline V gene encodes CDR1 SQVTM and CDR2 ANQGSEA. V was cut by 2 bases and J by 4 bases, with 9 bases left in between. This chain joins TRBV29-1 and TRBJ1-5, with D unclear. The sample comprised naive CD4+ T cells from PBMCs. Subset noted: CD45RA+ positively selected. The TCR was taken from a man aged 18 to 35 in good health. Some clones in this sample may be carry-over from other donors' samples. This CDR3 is CSVETGGNQPQHF. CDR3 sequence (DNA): TGCAGCGTTGAAACGGGAGGGAATCAGCCCCAGCATTTT. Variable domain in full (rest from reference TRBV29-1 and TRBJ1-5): SAVISQKPSRDICQRGTSLTIQCQVDSQVTMMFWYRQQPGQSLTLIATANQGSEATYESGFVIDKFPISRPNLTFSTLTVSNMSPEDSSIYLCSVETGGNQPQHFGDGTRLSIL.